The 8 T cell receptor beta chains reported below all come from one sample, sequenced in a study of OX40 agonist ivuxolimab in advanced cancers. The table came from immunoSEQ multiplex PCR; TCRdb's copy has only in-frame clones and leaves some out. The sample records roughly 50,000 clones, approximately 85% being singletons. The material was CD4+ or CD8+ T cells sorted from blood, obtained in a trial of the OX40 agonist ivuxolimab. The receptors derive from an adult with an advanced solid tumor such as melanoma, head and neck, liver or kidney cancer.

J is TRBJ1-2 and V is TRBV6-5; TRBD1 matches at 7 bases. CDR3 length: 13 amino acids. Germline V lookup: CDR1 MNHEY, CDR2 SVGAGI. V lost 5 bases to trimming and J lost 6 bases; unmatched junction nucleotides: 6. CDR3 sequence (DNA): TGTGCCAGCAGTCTGACAGGGTCTGATGGCTACACCTTC. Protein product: CASSLTGSDGYTF.

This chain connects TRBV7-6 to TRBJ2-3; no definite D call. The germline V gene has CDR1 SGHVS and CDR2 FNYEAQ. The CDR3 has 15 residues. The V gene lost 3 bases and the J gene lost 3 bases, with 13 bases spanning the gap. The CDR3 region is CASSLEIAVTDTQYF. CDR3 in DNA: TGTGCCAGCAGCTTGGAAATAGCAGTTACAGATACGCAGTATTTT. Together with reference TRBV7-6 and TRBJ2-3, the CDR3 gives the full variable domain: GAGVSQSPRYKVTKRGQDVALRCDPISGHVSLYWYRQALGQGPEFLTYFNYEAQQDKSGLPNDRFSAERPEGSISTLTIQRTEQRDSAMYRCASSLEIAVTDTQYFGPGTRLTVL.

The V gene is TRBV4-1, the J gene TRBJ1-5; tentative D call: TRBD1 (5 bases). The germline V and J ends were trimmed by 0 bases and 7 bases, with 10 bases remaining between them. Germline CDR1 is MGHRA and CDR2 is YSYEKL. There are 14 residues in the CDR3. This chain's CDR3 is CASSQERGWQPQHF. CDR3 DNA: TGCGCCAGCAGCCAAGAAAGGGGTTGGCAGCCCCAGCATTTT.

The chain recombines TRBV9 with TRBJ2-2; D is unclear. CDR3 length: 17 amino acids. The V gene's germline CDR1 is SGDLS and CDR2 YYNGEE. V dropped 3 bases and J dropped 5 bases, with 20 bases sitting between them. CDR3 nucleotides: TGTGCCAGCAGCGCGGGCCCCTTTGGAGTGGGGACCGGGGAGCTGTTTTTT. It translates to CASSAGPFGVGTGELFF.

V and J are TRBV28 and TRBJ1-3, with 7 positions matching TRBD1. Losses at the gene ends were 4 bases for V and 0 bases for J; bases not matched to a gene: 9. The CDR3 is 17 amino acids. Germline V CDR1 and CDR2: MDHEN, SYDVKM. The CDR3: CASSSPGQLPSGNTIYF. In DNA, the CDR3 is TGTGCCAGCAGTTCCCCGGGACAGTTGCCCTCTGGAAACACCATATATTTT.

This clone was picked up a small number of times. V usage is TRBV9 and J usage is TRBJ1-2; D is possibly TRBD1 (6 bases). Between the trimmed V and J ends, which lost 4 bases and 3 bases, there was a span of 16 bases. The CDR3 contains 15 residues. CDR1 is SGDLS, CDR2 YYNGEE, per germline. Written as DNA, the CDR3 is TGTGCCAGCAGCCTCTCGCGGGGGGGCGACTATGGCTACACCTTC. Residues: CASSLSRGGDYGYTF.

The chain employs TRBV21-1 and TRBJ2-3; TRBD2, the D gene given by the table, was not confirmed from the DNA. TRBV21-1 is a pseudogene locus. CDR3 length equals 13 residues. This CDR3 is CASSKASTDTQYF. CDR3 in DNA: TGTGCCAGCAGCAAAGCTTCTACAGATACGCAGTATTTT.

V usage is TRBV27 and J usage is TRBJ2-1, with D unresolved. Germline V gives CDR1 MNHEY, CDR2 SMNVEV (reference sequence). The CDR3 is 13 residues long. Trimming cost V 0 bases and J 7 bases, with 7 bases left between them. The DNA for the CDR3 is TGTGCCAGCAGTTTATCGAGTTTGAATGAGCAGTTCTTC. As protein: CASSLSSLNEQFF.